This T cell receptor (beta chain) derives from a study of T cells in Graves' hyperthyroidism and ophthalmopathy. Authors of the study amplified TCR beta CDR3 regions from RNA transcripts. Using the HTBI primer set, a first-round RT-PCR was run on the TCR CDR3. One entry per CDR3 protein results from TCRdb running MiXCR on the multiplex PCR reads. The sample gives around 700,000 distinct CDR3 sequences, about 17% of which show up once; about a sixth is in the top ten. This clonotype was observed many times. The germline gives CDR1 SGHAT, CDR2 FQNNGV. This CDR3 has 15 residues. V was shortened by 4 bases and J by 7 bases, with 19 bases between the two germline ends.

This receptor was identified in a woman in her fifties or sixties with Graves' hyperthyroidism that later progressed to Graves' ophthalmopathy. The rearrangement links TRBV11-2 to TRBJ1-1, with no clear D. The sample taken for sequencing was blood. The CDR3 loop is CASSSKGAWEIEAFF. The CDR3 nucleotides are TGTGCCAGCAGCTCCAAGGGCGCGTGGGAGATTGAAGCTTTCTTT.